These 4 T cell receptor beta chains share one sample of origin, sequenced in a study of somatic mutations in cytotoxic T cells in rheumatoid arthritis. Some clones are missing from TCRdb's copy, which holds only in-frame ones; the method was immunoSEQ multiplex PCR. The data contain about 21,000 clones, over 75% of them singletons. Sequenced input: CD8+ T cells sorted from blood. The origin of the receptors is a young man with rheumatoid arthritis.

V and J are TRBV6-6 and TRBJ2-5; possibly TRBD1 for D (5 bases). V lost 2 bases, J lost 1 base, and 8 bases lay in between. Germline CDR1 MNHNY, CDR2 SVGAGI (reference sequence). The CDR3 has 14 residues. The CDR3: CASSYRQIQETQYF. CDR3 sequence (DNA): TGTGCCAGCAGTTACCGACAGATCCAAGAGACCCAGTACTTC.

CDR3 DNA: TGTGCCAGCAGCGTAACTCCGCGGGAAAATTCACCCCTCCACTTT. Amino acids: CASSVTPRENSPLHF. The chain joins TRBV9 to TRBJ1-6; D unresolved. This CDR3 is built from 15 residues. Per germline, CDR1 SGDLS and CDR2 YYNGEE. V was trimmed by 1 base and J by 7 bases, leaving 12 bases between them.

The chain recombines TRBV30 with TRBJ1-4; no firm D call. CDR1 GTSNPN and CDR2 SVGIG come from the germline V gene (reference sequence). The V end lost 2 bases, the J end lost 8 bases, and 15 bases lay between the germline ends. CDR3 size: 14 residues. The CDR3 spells CAWSLGGKEEKLFF. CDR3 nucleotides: TGTGCCTGGAGTTTGGGTGGCAAGGAAGAAAAACTGTTTTTT. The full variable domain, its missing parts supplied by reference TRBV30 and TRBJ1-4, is SQTIHQWPATLVQPVGSPLSLECTVEGTSNPNLYWYRQAAGRGLQLLFYSVGIGQISSEVPQNLSASRPQDRQFILSSKKLLLSDSGFYLCAWSLGGKEEKLFFGSGTQLSVL.

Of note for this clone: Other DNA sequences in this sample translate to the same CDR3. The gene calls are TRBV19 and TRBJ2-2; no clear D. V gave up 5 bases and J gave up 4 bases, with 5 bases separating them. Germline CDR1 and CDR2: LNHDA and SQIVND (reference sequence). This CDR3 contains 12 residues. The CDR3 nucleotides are TGTGCCAGTAGTCCCGGCACCGGGGAGCTGTTTTTT. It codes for CASSPGTGELFF.